Listed below are T cell receptor beta chains from one sample, sequenced in a study of regulatory T cells in long-lasting Graves disease. In TCRdb, the multiplex PCR reads were re-called with MiXCR into one record per CDR3 protein. The table lists approximately 400,000 distinct CDR3 sequences, 20% to 25% of them singletons, with roughly a quarter in the top ten. The sequenced sample was peripheral blood mononuclear cells (PBMCs), obtained when the disease was refractory, from a patient treated with antithyroid drugs. These receptors all stem from a woman aged 40 to 50 with Graves disease. Each CDR3 is given with its conserved first and last residue. Fields, in order: clone size, V gene, D gene, J gene, CDR3 DNA, CDR3 protein. D genes are given only for firm matches. Clone sizes are given selectively: once, few, many, or a class where the clone is expanded.

-	TRBV5-1	TRBD1	TRBJ2-5	TGCGCCAGCAGCTTGGGCCGGGACAGCATCGTTGCAGAGACCCAGTACTTC	CASSLGRDSIVAETQYF
few	TRBV11-2	TRBD1	TRBJ1-1	TGTGCCAGCAGCCCTCGGCGGGGGACAGTGAACACTGAAGCTTTCTTT	CASSPRRGTVNTEAFF
few	TRBV2	TRBD1	TRBJ1-4	TGTGCCAGCACCCTAAGAGGGGACAGGGAATTGGAAAAACTGTTTTTT	CASTLRGDRELEKLFF
many	TRBV27	-	TRBJ2-7	TGTGCCAGCAGTTTAAGGTGGGCCGGAGCCTACGAGCAGTACTTC	CASSLRWAGAYEQYF
-	TRBV6-5	-	TRBJ2-3	TGTGCCAGCAGTTACTCGTTGTTGGCGGGAAGGACAGATACGCAGTATTTT	CASSYSLLAGRTDTQYF
-	TRBV7-9	-	TRBJ1-5	TGTGCCAGCAGCCGACAGGCGAATCAGCCCCAGCATTTT	CASSRQANQPQHF
few	TRBV2	-	TRBJ2-1	TGTGCCAGCAGTGAAGGCTTTACCTCCTACAATGAGCAGTTCTTC	CASSEGFTSYNEQFF
many	TRBV7-3	TRBD2	TRBJ2-5	TGTGCCAGCAGTCGTAGCGGGACATTGCGAGAGACCCAGTACTTC	CASSRSGTLRETQYF
-	TRBV7-2	-	TRBJ2-3	TGTGCCAGCAGCTACATAAATACGCAGTATTTT	CASSYINTQYF
many	TRBV6-2/TRBV6-3	TRBD1	TRBJ2-7	TGTGCCAGCAGTTACGCCTGGCGCAGGGGGTACTCCTACGAGCAGTACTTC	CASSYAWRRGYSYEQYF
many	TRBV18	-	TRBJ2-5	TGTGCCAGCTCACCACCCGCAGTCCAAGAGACCCAGTACTTC	CASSPPAVQETQYF
many	TRBV2	-	TRBJ2-5	TGTGCCAGCAGGCCTCACGAGACCCAGTACTTC	CASRPHETQYF
-	TRBV29-1	-	TRBJ1-5	TGCAGCGTTTTAGCTAGCAGGGGAGGCAATCAGCCCCAGCATTTT	CSVLASRGGNQPQHF
many	TRBV28	-	TRBJ1-1	TGTGCCAGCAGTTTGAAAAGGTTAGTTGACGGATTAGGCATTCAGAACACTGAAGCTTTCTTT	CASSLKRLVDGLGIQNTEAFF
-	TRBV5-4	TRBD1	TRBJ1-2	TGTGCCAGCAGCTTGGCGGGGACAGGACTTAACTATGGCTACACCTTC	CASSLAGTGLNYGYTF
once	TRBV6-1	-	TRBJ2-6	TGTGCCAGCACACCACCGGGAGCCTCTGGGGCCAACGTCCTGACTTTC	CASTPPGASGANVLTF
few	TRBV19	TRBD2	TRBJ2-2	TGTGCCAGTAGCCGGGGAAGACTAGCGGCCGACACCGGGGAGCTGTTTTTT	CASSRGRLAADTGELFF